This TCR beta chain was sequenced during a study of CD8 T cells in Susac syndrome (dated by TCRdb to about 2019). With regard to the full study: The study used repertoire sequencing to test whether antigen drove CD8+ T cell activation and differentiation in Susac syndrome. General study outcomes and caveats: The number of individuals in the TCR sequencing and HLA analysis was acknowledged as relatively small.

RNA was extracted using the RNeasy kit, and roughly 0.5 to 1 ug of the RNA was reverse transcribed with random hexamers. TCR beta CDR3 regions were amplified with the immunoSEQ multiplex PCR assay covering 54 Vbeta and 13 Jbeta segments. Bias from PCR amplification was corrected by using a synthetic template baseline for primer optimization and for computational correction. The published analysis was carried out like this. Reads were annotated to V, D and J genes per IMGT and analyzed with immunoSEQ Analyzer, keeping only productive sequences. Clonality was calculated as one minus the Shannon entropy normalized by log2 of the number of productive unique sequences. For each patient and control, public and private clones were evaluated among the 100 most prevalent clones. Clones were defined as Susac-specific if absent from the healthy and MS cohorts, from 900 to 1,300 published viral clones and from other ImmuneACCESS disease sequences. The public reads were reanalyzed by TCRdb: fastp trimming at Q25, MiXCR alignment, in-frame beta chains only. One record per CDR3 amino acid sequence lists the most common genes and DNA. TCRdb, rather than the study authors, made the V and J calls. This sample is represented by about 150,000 distinct CDR3 sequences; roughly 95% of them were singletons. The top ten hold over 0.1% of the sample.

The CDR3 spans 13 residues, from the cysteine through the phenylalanine. The entry retains the CDR3 DNA only, 39 bases that are in frame from base 1. As encoded in the germline V gene, CDR1 is MNHEY while CDR2 is SVGAGI. The junction shows trimming of 4 bases on V and 3 bases on J, plus 9 bases between the germline ends. In regard to this clonotype: This clone's antigen is unknown. Base qualities were left out, and no much larger clone turns up one base away.

Peripheral blood CD8+ and CD4+ T cells from healthy donors, Susac syndrome patients and multiple sclerosis patients were profiled by high-throughput TCR beta sequencing. Treatment-naive patients with stable or active relapsing-remitting disease fulfilling revised McDonald criteria were used as multiple sclerosis controls. Bulk CD8+ and CD4+ T cells were purified by magnetic negative isolation, while CD8+ TEMRA cells were enriched using FACS. Blood was collected in EDTA tubes and processed within 24 hours, with PBMCs isolated through density gradient centrifugation. PBMCs intended for TCR sequencing were cryopreserved in liquid nitrogen and were subsequently thawed in a 37 degrees C water bath. A purity of at least 90% was achieved for sorted or isolated CD4+, CD8+ and CD8+ TEMRA cells.

This clonotype was sampled from a human donor with multiple sclerosis. Sequencing used CD4+ T cells from PBMCs. The V and J segments used are TRBV6-5 and TRBJ1-2; the D gene is possibly TRBD1, with 5 bases matching. The DNA is as follows: TGTGCCAGCAGTTGGTTCAGGGACTATGGCTACACCTTC. This sequence encodes CASSWFRDYGYTF.